Below are 19 T cell receptor beta chains sequenced from a single sample in a study of cytomegalovirus exposure and HLA in healthy donors. A multiplex PCR was run with 60 Vbeta primers and 13 Jbeta primers. Using immunoSEQ multiplex PCR, the repertoire was profiled, and TCRdb retains in-frame clones only, with some absent. Of 190,000 or so clones in the sample, roughly four fifths were seen once. Input material: PBMCs. The source is a man aged 45 to 65 in good health and CMV-seronegative.

The chain links TRBV6-1 to TRBJ2-3; D perhaps matches TRBD2 (6 bases). V shed 0 bases and J shed 2 bases, with 12 bases lying between them. CDR3 length equals 16 residues. Germline V gives CDR1 MNHNS, CDR2 SASEGT. The CDR3 nucleotides are TGTGCCAGCAGTGAAGCCCGCGGGGATACCACAGATACGCAGTATTTT. The encoded protein is CASSEARGDTTDTQYF.

For the CDR3, the DNA is TGTGCCAGCTCACCGCCTAGCGGGAGCACCTACGAGCAGTACTTC. As protein: CASSPPSGSTYEQYF. The chain joins TRBV18 to TRBJ2-7; 10 bases match TRBD2. The CDR3 totals 15 residues. The germline V gene has CDR1 KGHSH and CDR2 LQKENI. V lost 3 bases and J lost 2; bases outside the gene matches: 4.

The chain uses TRBV30 and TRBJ1-2, with 10 bases lining up with TRBD1. V trimming: 2 bases; J trimming: 2 bases; junction bases outside the gene matches: 2. Germline V CDR1 and CDR2: GTSNPN, SVGIG (reference sequence). The CDR3 is 14 amino acids. This CDR3 reads CAWSPGQGNYGYTF. The CDR3 DNA sequence: TGTGCCTGGAGTCCGGGACAGGGGAACTATGGCTACACCTTC.

This rearrangement joins TRBV10-3 to TRBJ2-1; 11 bases match TRBD2. Germline V gene lookup returns CDR1 ENHRY and CDR2 SYGVKD. V trimming: 6 bases; J trimming: 5 bases; junction bases outside the gene matches: 6. CDR3 length: 15 amino acids. The CDR3 reads CAIRGGLAGNNEQFF. CDR3 nucleotide sequence: TGTGCCATCAGGGGTGGACTAGCGGGCAACAATGAGCAGTTCTTC.

This sequence joins TRBV4-1 and TRBJ2-7; 7 nucleotides agree with TRBD1. The CDR3 runs to 15 residues. From germline, CDR1 is MGHRA and CDR2 YSYEKL. Germline trimming cut 3 bases from V and 5 bases from J; bases unmatched to any gene: 10. The CDR3: CASSQMTGTVNEQYF. CDR3 in DNA: TGCGCCAGCAGCCAGATGACCGGGACAGTGAACGAGCAGTACTTC.

Concerning this clone: Different DNA sequences within this sample yield the same CDR3. The rearrangement uses TRBV9 and TRBJ2-2; D is unclear. Germline V lookup: CDR1 SGDLS, CDR2 YYNGEE. CDR3 length: 14 residues. V lost 2 bases and J lost 1, with 6 bases in between. CDR3 loop: CASSVGLNTGELFF. The CDR3 DNA is TGTGCCAGCAGCGTCGGGTTGAACACCGGGGAGCTGTTTTTT. Full variable domain (missing parts from reference TRBV9 and TRBJ2-2): DSGVTQTPKHLITATGQRVTLRCSPRSGDLSVYWYQQSLDQGLQFLIQYYNGEERAKGNILERFSAQQFPDLHSELNLSSLELGDSALYFCASSVGLNTGELFFGEGSRLTVL.

Worth noting for this clone: The sample has other DNA sequences that encode this CDR3 too. V gene TRBV7-3 combines with J gene TRBJ1-1; tentatively, D is TRBD1 (5 bases). V was trimmed by 0 bases and J by 4 bases, leaving 9 bases between them. In germline, CDR1 is SGHTA, CDR2 FQGTGA. This CDR3 spans 14 amino acids. Here the CDR3 DNA reads TGTGCCAGCAGCTTAACGGGCGGGGGCACTGAAGCTTTCTTT. It codes for CASSLTGGGTEAFF.

This clone was picked up one time. This chain links TRBV7-2 with TRBJ1-6, with unresolved D. CDR1 and CDR2 from the germline V gene are SGHTA and FQGNSA. This CDR3 is 12 amino acids long. V lost 5 bases, J lost 7 bases, and 6 bases lay in between. CDR3: CASSRINSPLHF. The CDR3 DNA reads as TGTGCCAGCAGCCGTATAAATTCACCCCTCCACTTT.

The chain couples TRBV4-2 to TRBJ2-5; TRBD2 aligns across 8 bases. The trim removed 5 bases at V and 4 bases at J, leaving 3 bases unmatched. Germline V gene data show CDR1 as LGHNA and CDR2 as YNFKEQ. The CDR3 length is 13 residues. CDR3 sequence: CASSGGLAETQYF. The DNA of the CDR3 is TGTGCCAGCAGCGGAGGACTAGCAGAGACCCAGTACTTC.

This clone is a singleton in its sample. This chain links TRBV20-1 with TRBJ2-5; D is ambiguous. The CDR3 totals 10 residues. Trimming removed 6 bases at V and 3 bases at J, with 5 bases between. Germline assignment: CDR1 DFQATT and CDR2 SNEGSKA (reference sequence). The CDR3 here is CSAYKETQYF. CDR3 sequence (DNA): TGCAGTGCGTACAAAGAGACCCAGTACTTC.

Remarks on this clone: This same CDR3 is encoded by further DNA sequences in the sample. The CDR3 DNA follows: TGTGCCAGCAATCGGGACAGAAGCTACGAGCAGTACTTC. As protein: CASNRDRSYEQYF. The chain links TRBV2 to TRBJ2-7; 7 nucleotides agree with TRBD1. Germline V CDR1 and CDR2: SNHLY, FYNNEI. The V and J ends lost 7 bases and 3 bases, in that order; junction bases with no gene match: 6. The CDR3 has 13 amino acids.

The CDR3 reads CASSYGQFNYGYTF. The CDR3 nucleotides are TGTGCCAGCAGCTACGGACAGTTTAACTATGGCTACACCTTC. The chain joins TRBV6-1 to TRBJ1-2; TRBD1 might be the D (6 bases). Germline V gene data show CDR1 as MNHNS and CDR2 as SASEGT. Trimming shortened V by 6 bases and J by 1 base, and 12 bases separated the two germline ends. There are 14 residues in the CDR3.

V gene TRBV5-1 combines with J gene TRBJ2-5; D not certain. V was clipped by 0 bases and J by 1 base, with 7 bases between them. The CDR3 extends over 14 amino acids. Germline V CDR1 and CDR2: SGHRS, YFSETQ. CDR3 DNA sequence: TGCGCCAGCAGCTTGGAACCTACCCAAGAGACCCAGTACTTC. This sequence encodes CASSLEPTQETQYF.

The chain uses TRBV2 and TRBJ2-7; 7 bases are a match to TRBD1. CDR1 SNHLY and CDR2 FYNNEI come from the germline V gene. With 11 bases clipped from V and 4 bases from J, the junction kept 14 bases outside the gene matches. There are 14 residues in the CDR3. CDR3: CASGKGALGYEQYF. The CDR3 DNA follows: TGTGCCTCTGGCAAGGGGGCGCTCGGATACGAGCAGTACTTC.

The chain carries TRBV28 and TRBJ1-2; a possible D gene is TRBD1 (6 bases). V gave up 4 bases and J gave up 6 bases, with 21 bases separating them. Germline values: CDR1 MDHEN, CDR2 SYDVKM. CDR3 length: 16 amino acids. Here the CDR3 DNA reads TGTGCCAGCAGTTCGACGACAGGAATTAAAAGGAATGGCTACACCTTC. It encodes CASSSTTGIKRNGYTF.

CDR3 in amino acids: CASSLDRRYGYTF. DNA for the CDR3: TGTGCCAGCAGCTTGGACAGGCGGTATGGCTACACCTTC. The V gene is TRBV7-2, the J gene TRBJ1-2; 7 bases line up with TRBD1. Trimming took 3 bases from V and 5 from J; bases not matched to a gene: 3. The germline V gene encodes CDR1 SGHTA and CDR2 FQGNSA. This CDR3 comprises 13 residues.

This chain connects TRBV28 to TRBJ2-1; TRBD2 is a possible D gene (6 bases). Germline-derived CDR1 and CDR2 are MDHEN and SYDVKM. The V gene lost 4 bases and the J gene lost 3 bases, with 7 bases spanning the gap. The CDR3 loop spans 13 amino acids. CDR3 in DNA: TGTGCCAGCAGTTCGGGACTCTACAATGAGCAGTTCTTC. This codes for CASSSGLYNEQFF.

CDR3 loop: CASSVDRLTSYEQYF. The CDR3 nucleotides read TGTGCCAGCAGCGTTGACAGGCTAACCTCCTACGAGCAGTACTTC. This sequence joins TRBV7-2 and TRBJ2-7; a weak D match, TRBD1 (6 bases). CDR1 is SGHTA and CDR2 is FQGNSA in the germline V gene. The V gene lost 5 bases and the J gene lost 0 bases, with 14 bases spanning the gap. This CDR3 is 15 amino acids long.

The V and J genes are TRBV7-2 and TRBJ2-7; 10 positions agree with TRBD2. Trimming removed 5 bases from V and 3 bases from J; junction bases left unmatched: 1. The V gene's germline CDR1 is SGHTA and CDR2 FQGNSA. The CDR3 totals 13 residues. CDR3 loop: CASSRTSGYEQYF. CDR3 nucleotides: TGTGCCAGCAGCCGGACTAGCGGCTACGAGCAGTACTTC.